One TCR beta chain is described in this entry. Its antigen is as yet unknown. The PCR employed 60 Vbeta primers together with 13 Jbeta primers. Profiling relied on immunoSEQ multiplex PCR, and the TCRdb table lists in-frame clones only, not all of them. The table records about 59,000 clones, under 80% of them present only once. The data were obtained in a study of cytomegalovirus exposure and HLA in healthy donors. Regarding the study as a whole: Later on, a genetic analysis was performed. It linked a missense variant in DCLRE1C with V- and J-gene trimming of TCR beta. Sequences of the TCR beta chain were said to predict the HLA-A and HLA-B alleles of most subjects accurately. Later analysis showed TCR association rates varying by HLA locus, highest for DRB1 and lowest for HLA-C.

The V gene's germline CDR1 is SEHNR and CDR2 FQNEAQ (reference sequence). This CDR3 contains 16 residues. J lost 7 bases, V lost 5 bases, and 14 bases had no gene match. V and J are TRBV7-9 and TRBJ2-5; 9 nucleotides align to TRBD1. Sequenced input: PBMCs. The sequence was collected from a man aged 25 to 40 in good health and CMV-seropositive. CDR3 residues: CASSVPTGGPQGTQYF. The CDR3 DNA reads TGTGCCAGCAGCGTACCCACAGGGGGCCCCCAGGGGACCCAGTACTTC.